The rows below give T cell receptor beta chains drawn from one sample of a study of T cells in Graves' hyperthyroidism and ophthalmopathy. TCRdb re-derived calls from the multiplex PCR reads in MiXCR, one entry per CDR3 protein. The table lists roughly 580,000 distinct CDR3 sequences, 14% of them singletons, with almost 6% in the top ten. The sample consisted of blood. Every receptor here comes from a woman aged 25 to 39 with Graves' hyperthyroidism that later progressed to Graves' ophthalmopathy. Both conserved end residues are part of each CDR3. D genes are given only for firm matches. Rows may omit the clone size; those that give it use once, few, many or a size class.

once	NA	TRBV28	TRBJ1-2	CASSLAAGVGNTF	TGTGCCAGCAGTTTAGCGGCAGGGGTTGGCAACACCTTC
few	NA	TRBV7-6	TRBJ2-7	CASSLSPNEQYF	TGTGCCAGCAGCTTAAGTCCCAACGAGCAGTACTTC
NA	NA	TRBV30	TRBJ1-2	CACAAGYGYTF	TGTGCCTGCGCGGCCGGCTATGGCTACACCTTC
many	NA	TRBV10-2	TRBJ2-5	CASSENGGEGTQYF	TGCGCCAGCAGTGAAAACGGGGGAGAAGGGACCCAGTACTTC
many	TRBD2	TRBV12-3/TRBV12-4	TRBJ2-5	CASSFASGTVETQYF	TGTGCCAGCAGTTTTGCCAGCGGGACTGTAGAGACCCAGTACTTC
many	TRBD1	TRBV6-2/TRBV6-3	TRBJ1-6	CASSYPRYRGYNSPLHF	TGTGCCAGCAGTTACCCACGCTACAGGGGTTATAATTCACCCCTCCACTTT
NA	NA	TRBV18	TRBJ2-7	CASSLQQGLGAEQYF	TGTGCCAGCTCACTTCAGCAGGGTCTGGGTGCCGAGCAGTACTTC
many	TRBD1	TRBV5-1	TRBJ2-7	CASTGPGTGGEQYF	TGCGCCAGCACAGGCCCCGGGACAGGGGGCGAGCAGTACTTC
many	TRBD1	TRBV6-5	TRBJ1-2	CASSYGTGAIGGYTF	TGTGCCAGCAGTTACGGGACAGGGGCTATCGGTGGCTACACCTTC
NA	NA	TRBV6-1	TRBJ2-1	CASRGGGNTYNEQFF	TGTGCCAGCAGGGGCGGCGGCAATACCTACAATGAGCAGTTCTTC
few	NA	TRBV18	TRBJ1-2	CASSRGDTRDYGYTF	TGTGCCAGCTCACGAGGGGATACAAGAGACTATGGCTACACCTTC
many	NA	TRBV28	TRBJ2-1	CASTRYQDTRSYNEQFF	TGTGCCAGCACCCGATATCAGGACACTCGCTCCTACAATGAGCAGTTCTTC
many	TRBD1	TRBV6-1	TRBJ1-1	CAITRGLRDTEAFF	TGTGCCATCACCAGGGGGCTTCGAGACACTGAAGCTTTCTTT
many	TRBD1	TRBV30	TRBJ2-1	CAWRMTTGGRNNEQFF	TGTGCCTGGAGGATGACAACAGGGGGCCGCAACAATGAGCAGTTCTTC
many	TRBD1	TRBV28	TRBJ1-1	CASSFWGGGGEAFF	TGTGCCAGCAGTTTTTGGGGAGGGGGCGGGGAAGCTTTCTTT
many	NA	TRBV10-3	TRBJ1-5	CAISRGDGNQPQHF	TGTGCCATCTCTAGGGGTGATGGCAATCAGCCCCAGCATTTT
many	NA	TRBV2	TRBJ2-1	CASTDSLNEQFF	TGTGCCAGCACGGACTCCCTCAATGAGCAGTTCTTC
many	NA	TRBV19	TRBJ1-1	CASSIGGTNTEAFF	TGTGCCAGTAGTATAGGGGGGACCAACACTGAAGCTTTCTTT
few	TRBD2	TRBV14	TRBJ2-1	CASSVFTGTSGIRQFF	TGTGCCAGCAGCGTTTTTACCGGGACTAGCGGGATCCGTCAGTTCTTC
many	NA	TRBV6-1	TRBJ1-2	CASTAEGTSQANYGYTF	TGTGCCAGCACGGCGGAGGGAACCTCCCAAGCTAACTATGGCTACACCTTC
NA	TRBD1	TRBV20-1	TRBJ1-1	CSARITTGEEKAFF	TGCAGTGCCCGAATAACAACAGGGGAGGAAAAAGCTTTCTTT
few	NA	TRBV6-1	TRBJ2-1	CASSKFRGGVYNEQFF	TGTGCCAGCAGTAAATTCAGGGGAGGGGTCTACAATGAGCAGTTCTTC
NA	NA	TRBV5-1	TRBJ2-7	CASSLEGVHEQYF	TGCGCCAGCAGCTTGGAGGGGGTGCACGAGCAGTACTTC
many	NA	TRBV20-1	TRBJ1-1	CSAAGYEAFF	TGCAGTGCCGCAGGATATGAAGCTTTCTTT
many	NA	TRBV5-1	TRBJ1-4	CASSSYMEEKLFF	TGCGCCAGCAGCTCTTACATGGAGGAAAAACTGTTTTTT
many	NA	TRBV20-1	TRBJ2-7	CSASGEPSPYEQYF	TGCAGTGCTAGCGGAGAACCAAGCCCTTACGAGCAGTACTTC
many	TRBD1	TRBV20-1	TRBJ1-2	CSATDRANYGYTF	TGCAGTGCCACCGACAGGGCTAACTATGGCTACACCTTC
few	NA	TRBV7-9	TRBJ2-1	CASIGSGGEKNEQFF	TGTGCCAGCATCGGTAGCGGAGGTGAGAAAAATGAGCAGTTCTTC
NA	NA	TRBV6-2/TRBV6-3	TRBJ2-3	CASSTGGQPQYF	TGTGCCAGCAGCACGGGCGGCCAGCCCCAGTATTTT
many	NA	TRBV28	TRBJ2-7	CASRRTDVGNEQYF	TGTGCCAGCAGACGGACGGACGTGGGGAACGAGCAGTACTTC
many	NA	TRBV6-1	TRBJ2-5	CASDTGLETQYF	TGTGCCAGCGACACGGGCTTGGAGACCCAGTACTTC
many	NA	TRBV11-2	TRBJ1-2	CASSSTRGYTF	TGTGCCAGCAGCTCGACTAGGGGCTACACCTTC
many	NA	TRBV28	TRBJ2-7	CASSYHHGAYEQYF	TGTGCCAGCAGTTACCACCACGGGGCGTACGAGCAGTACTTC
many	NA	TRBV7-2	TRBJ1-1	CATKRGDTEAFF	TGTGCCACCAAGCGGGGGGACACTGAAGCTTTCTTT
NA	NA	TRBV18	TRBJ2-1	CASSPPSTNNEQFF	TGTGCCAGCTCACCACCGTCCACTAACAATGAGCAGTTCTTC
NA	TRBD2	TRBV2	TRBJ2-1	CASRVLAGGNGEQFF	TGTGCCAGCAGGGTGCTAGCGGGAGGGAACGGGGAGCAGTTCTTC
NA	NA	TRBV20-1	TRBJ1-1	CSARRRAAANTEAFF	TGCAGTGCTAGAAGACGGGCGGCAGCCAACACTGAAGCTTTCTTT
many	NA	TRBV19	TRBJ2-1	CASSFYREDNEQFF	TGTGCCAGTAGTTTCTACAGGGAGGACAATGAGCAGTTCTTC
many	NA	TRBV10-3	TRBJ1-2	CAISDGPGAGYTF	TGTGCCATCAGTGACGGGCCGGGGGCTGGCTACACCTTC
NA	NA	TRBV29-1	TRBJ1-1	CSAILLGAEAFF	TGCAGCGCCATACTCCTGGGCGCTGAAGCTTTCTTT
many	TRBD1	TRBV29-1	TRBJ1-2	CSVGPGQGRGYTF	TGCAGCGTCGGACCGGGACAGGGAAGGGGCTACACCTTC
NA	TRBD1	TRBV11-2	TRBJ1-5	CASSSGTGMSQPQHF	TGTGCCAGCAGCTCTGGGACAGGGATGAGTCAGCCCCAGCATTTT
NA	TRBD2	TRBV12-3/TRBV12-4	TRBJ2-5	CASSPSTSGRARRETQYF	TGTGCCAGCAGCCCATCGACTAGCGGAAGGGCCCGCCGGGAGACCCAGTACTTC
NA	NA	TRBV19	TRBJ1-1	CASSISGVPNTEAFF	TGTGCCAGTAGTATTTCAGGGGTACCCAACACTGAAGCTTTCTTT
NA	NA	TRBV6-1	TRBJ2-5	CASSEHIGQGGETQYF	TGTGCCAGCAGTGAACACATCGGGCAAGGGGGGGAGACCCAGTACTTC
NA	TRBD1	TRBV11-2	TRBJ2-7	CASSLVDRATYEQYF	TGTGCCAGCAGCTTAGTGGACAGGGCTACCTACGAGCAGTACTTC
many	NA	TRBV6-1	TRBJ1-2	CASSEALGGYYGYTF	TGTGCCAGCAGTGAAGCGCTAGGCGGCTACTATGGCTACACCTTC
few	TRBD2	TRBV6-1	TRBJ2-1	CASSKLAGKYNEQFF	TGTGCCAGCAGTAAACTAGCGGGAAAATACAATGAGCAGTTCTTC
many	TRBD1	TRBV7-2	TRBJ2-7	CASSPRQGISYEQYF	TGTGCCAGCAGCCCACGACAGGGGATATCCTACGAGCAGTACTTC